What follows describes a single T cell receptor beta chain. Its antigen is as yet unknown. The sample originates from a study of cytomegalovirus exposure and HLA in healthy donors. Study findings and constraints: That first-cohort TCR clusters tended to co-occur in the 130 or so validation repertoires was found in a later analysis. The investigators catalogued 150 to 200 TCR beta chains as cytomegalovirus-associated.

Sequencing was performed with immunoSEQ multiplex PCR; in TCRdb, only in-frame clones are kept and a portion is missing. The data show roughly 230,000 clones, about 92% seen once. V lost 2 bases and J lost 3, with 16 bases in between. The CDR3 spans 15 residues. The germline gives CDR1 SQVTM, CDR2 ANQGSEA. The specimen sequenced was PBMCs. V usage is TRBV29-1 and J usage is TRBJ1-2, with D perhaps TRBD1 (6 bases). This receptor was obtained from a woman in her 30s in good health and CMV-seronegative. The chain's CDR3 is CSVEWGAQGDYGYTF. DNA of the CDR3: TGCAGCGTTGAATGGGGGGCACAGGGTGACTATGGCTACACCTTC.